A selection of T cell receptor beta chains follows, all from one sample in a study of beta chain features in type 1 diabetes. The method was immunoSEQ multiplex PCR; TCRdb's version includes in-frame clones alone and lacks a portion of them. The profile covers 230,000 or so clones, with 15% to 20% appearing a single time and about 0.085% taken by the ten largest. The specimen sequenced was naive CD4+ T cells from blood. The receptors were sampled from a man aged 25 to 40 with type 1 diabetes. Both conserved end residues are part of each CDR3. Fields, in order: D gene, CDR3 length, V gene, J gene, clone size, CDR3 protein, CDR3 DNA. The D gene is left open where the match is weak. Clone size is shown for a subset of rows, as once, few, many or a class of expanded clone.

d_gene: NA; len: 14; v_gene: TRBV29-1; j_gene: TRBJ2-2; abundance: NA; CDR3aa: CSVETDSNTGELFF; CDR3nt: TGCAGCGTTGAGACAGACTCGAACACCGGGGAGCTGTTTTTT
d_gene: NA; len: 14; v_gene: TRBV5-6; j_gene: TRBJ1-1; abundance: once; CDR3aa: CASSLSIMNTEAFF; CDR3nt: TGTGCCAGCAGCTTGAGCATAATGAACACTGAAGCTTTCTTT
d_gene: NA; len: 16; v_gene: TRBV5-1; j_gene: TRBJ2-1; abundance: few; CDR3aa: CASSQSGAGSYNEQFF; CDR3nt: TGCGCCAGCTCCCAATCAGGGGCGGGGTCCTACAATGAGCAGTTCTTC
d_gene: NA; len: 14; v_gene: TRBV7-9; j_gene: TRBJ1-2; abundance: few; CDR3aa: CASSLEGALGGYTF; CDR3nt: TGTGCCAGCAGCTTAGAGGGAGCCCTCGGGGGCTACACCTTC
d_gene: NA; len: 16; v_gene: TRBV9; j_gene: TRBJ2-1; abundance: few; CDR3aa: CASSGYRADSYNEQFF; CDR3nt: TGTGCCAGCAGCGGATACAGAGCGGACTCCTACAATGAGCAGTTCTTC
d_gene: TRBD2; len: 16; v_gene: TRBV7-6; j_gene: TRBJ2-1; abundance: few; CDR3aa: CASSLTSGRTYNEQFF; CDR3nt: TGTGCCAGCAGCCTTACTAGCGGGAGGACCTACAATGAGCAGTTCTTC
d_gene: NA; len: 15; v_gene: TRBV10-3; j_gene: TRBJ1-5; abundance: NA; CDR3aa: CAISEVVSGGRPQHF; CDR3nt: TGTGCCATCAGTGAAGTGGTCTCAGGTGGGAGGCCCCAGCATTTT
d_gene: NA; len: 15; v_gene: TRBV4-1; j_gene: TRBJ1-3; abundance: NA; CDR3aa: CASSLTPGQGNTIYF; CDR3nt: TGCGCCAGCAGCCTCACTCCGGGACAAGGAAACACCATATATTTT
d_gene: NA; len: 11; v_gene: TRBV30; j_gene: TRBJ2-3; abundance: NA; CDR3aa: CAWSHPDTQYF; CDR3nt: TGTGCCTGGAGTCATCCAGATACGCAGTATTTT
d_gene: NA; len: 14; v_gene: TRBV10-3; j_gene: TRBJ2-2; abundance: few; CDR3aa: CAIREGLAPGELFF; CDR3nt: TGTGCCATCAGAGAGGGACTCGCCCCCGGGGAGCTGTTTTTT
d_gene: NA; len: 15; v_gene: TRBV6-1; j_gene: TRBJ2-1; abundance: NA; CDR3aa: CASSERAGSPNEQFF; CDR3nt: TGTGCCAGCAGTGAAAGGGCAGGGTCCCCCAATGAGCAGTTCTTC
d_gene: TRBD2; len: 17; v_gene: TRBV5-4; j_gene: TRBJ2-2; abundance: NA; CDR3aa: CASRRMEGVAGTGELFF; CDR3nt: TGTGCCAGCAGACGCATGGAGGGTGTAGCGGGCACCGGGGAGCTGTTTTTT
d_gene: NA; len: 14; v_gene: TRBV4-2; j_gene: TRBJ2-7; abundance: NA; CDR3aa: CASSQDRAGNEQYF; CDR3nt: TGTGCCAGCAGCCAAGATCGGGCAGGGAACGAGCAGTACTTC
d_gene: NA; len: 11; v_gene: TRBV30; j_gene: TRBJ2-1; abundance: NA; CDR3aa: CAWSKLNEQFF; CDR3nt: TGTGCCTGGAGTAAGCTGAATGAGCAGTTCTTC
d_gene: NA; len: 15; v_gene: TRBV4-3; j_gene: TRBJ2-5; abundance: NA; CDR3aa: CASSYRDIHQETQYF; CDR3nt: TGCGCCAGCAGCTATAGGGACATTCACCAAGAGACCCAGTACTTC
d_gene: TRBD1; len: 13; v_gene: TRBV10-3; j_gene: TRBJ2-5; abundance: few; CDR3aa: CAISPQGAETQYF; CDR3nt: TGTGCCATCAGTCCCCAGGGGGCGGAGACCCAGTACTTC
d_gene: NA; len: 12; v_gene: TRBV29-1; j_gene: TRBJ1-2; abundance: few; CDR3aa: CSVELATYGYTF; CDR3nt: TGCAGCGTTGAATTGGCAACGTATGGCTACACCTTC
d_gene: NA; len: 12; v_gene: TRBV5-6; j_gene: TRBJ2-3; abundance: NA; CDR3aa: CASRIFGDTQYF; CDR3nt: TGTGCCAGCCGGATTTTCGGAGATACGCAGTATTTT
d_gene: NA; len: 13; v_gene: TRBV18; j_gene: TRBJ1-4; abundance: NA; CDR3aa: CASSPPTNEKLFF; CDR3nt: TGTGCCAGCTCTCCGCCAACTAATGAAAAACTGTTTTTT
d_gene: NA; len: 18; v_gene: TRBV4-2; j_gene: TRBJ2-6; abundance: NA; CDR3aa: CASSQDTEGSSGANVLTF; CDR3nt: TGTGCCAGCAGCCAAGATACGGAGGGGAGCTCTGGGGCCAACGTCCTGACTTTC
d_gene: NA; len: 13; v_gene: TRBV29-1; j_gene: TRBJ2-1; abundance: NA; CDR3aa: CSVEDPGNVHAFF; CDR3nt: TGCAGCGTTGAAGACCCGGGAAATGTTCATGCGTTCTTC
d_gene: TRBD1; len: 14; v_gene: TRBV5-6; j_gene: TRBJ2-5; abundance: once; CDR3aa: CASSSGTGGETQYF; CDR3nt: TGTGCCAGCAGTTCCGGGACAGGGGGAGAGACCCAGTACTTC
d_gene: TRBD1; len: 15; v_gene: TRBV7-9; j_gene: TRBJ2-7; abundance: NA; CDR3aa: CASSLLAGTGDEQYF; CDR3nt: TGTGCCAGCAGCTTATTGGCCGGGACAGGGGACGAGCAGTACTTC
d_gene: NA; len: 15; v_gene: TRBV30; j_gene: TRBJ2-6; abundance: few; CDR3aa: CAWSGATSGANVLTF; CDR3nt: TGTGCCTGGAGCGGGGCGACCTCTGGGGCCAACGTCCTGACTTTC
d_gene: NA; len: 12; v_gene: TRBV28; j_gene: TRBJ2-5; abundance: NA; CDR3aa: CATGQFEETQYF; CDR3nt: TGTGCCACCGGACAGTTCGAGGAGACCCAGTACTTC
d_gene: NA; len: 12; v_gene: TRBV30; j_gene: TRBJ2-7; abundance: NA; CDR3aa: CAWNTDSYEQYF; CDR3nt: TGTGCCTGGAACACAGACTCCTACGAGCAGTACTTC
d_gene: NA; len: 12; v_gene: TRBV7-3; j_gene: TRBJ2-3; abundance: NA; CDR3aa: CASSFSVDTQYF; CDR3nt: TGTGCCAGCAGCTTTTCAGTAGATACGCAGTATTTT
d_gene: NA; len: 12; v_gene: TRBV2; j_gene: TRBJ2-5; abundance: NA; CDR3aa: CASSVGQETQYF; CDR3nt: TGTGCCAGCAGTGTCGGACAAGAGACCCAGTACTTC
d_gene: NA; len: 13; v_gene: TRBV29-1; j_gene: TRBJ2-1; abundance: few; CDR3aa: CSVARISYNEQFF; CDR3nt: TGCAGCGTTGCACGGATTTCCTACAATGAGCAGTTCTTC
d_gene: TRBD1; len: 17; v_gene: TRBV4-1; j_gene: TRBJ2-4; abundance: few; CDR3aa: CASSQEVAGGFIDIQYF; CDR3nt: TGCGCCAGCAGCCAAGAAGTGGCAGGGGGTTTTATAGACATTCAGTACTTC
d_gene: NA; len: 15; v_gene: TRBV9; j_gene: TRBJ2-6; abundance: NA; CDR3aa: CASSVIPDGANVLTF; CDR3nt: TGTGCCAGCAGCGTCATCCCCGATGGGGCCAACGTCCTGACTTTC
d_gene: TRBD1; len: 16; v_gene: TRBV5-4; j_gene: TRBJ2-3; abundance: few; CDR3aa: CASSNLRDRGTDTQYF; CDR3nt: TGTGCCAGCAGCAACCTCCGGGACAGGGGAACCGATACGCAGTATTTT
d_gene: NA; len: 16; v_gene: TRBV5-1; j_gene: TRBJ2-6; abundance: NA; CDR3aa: CASSLVAGTGANVLTF; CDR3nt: TGCGCCAGCAGCTTGGTCGCGGGTACTGGGGCCAACGTCCTGACTTTC
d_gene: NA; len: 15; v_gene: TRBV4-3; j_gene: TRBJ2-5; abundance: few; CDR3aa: CASSQELITKETQYF; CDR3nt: TGCGCCAGCAGCCAAGAACTGATAACAAAAGAGACCCAGTACTTC
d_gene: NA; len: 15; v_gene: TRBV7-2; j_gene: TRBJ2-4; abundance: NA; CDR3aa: CASSLDGGSKNIQYF; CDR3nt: TGTGCCAGCAGCTTAGACGGCGGATCCAAAAACATTCAGTACTTC
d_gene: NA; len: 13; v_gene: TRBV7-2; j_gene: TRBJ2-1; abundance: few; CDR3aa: CASSLASYNEQFF; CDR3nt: TGTGCCAGCAGCTTAGCATCCTACAATGAGCAGTTCTTC
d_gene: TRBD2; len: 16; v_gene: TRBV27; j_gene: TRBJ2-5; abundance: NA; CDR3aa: CASSYRLAGVVETQYF; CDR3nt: TGTGCCAGCAGTTACCGACTAGCGGGAGTGGTAGAGACCCAGTACTTC
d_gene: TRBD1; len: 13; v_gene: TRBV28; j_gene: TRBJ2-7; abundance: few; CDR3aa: CASSSGQSYEQYF; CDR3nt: TGTGCCAGCAGTTCGGGACAGTCCTACGAGCAGTACTTC
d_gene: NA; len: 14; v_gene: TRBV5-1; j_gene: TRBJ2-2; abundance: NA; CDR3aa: CASKVNPNTGELFF; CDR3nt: TGCGCCAGCAAAGTGAACCCGAACACCGGGGAGCTGTTTTTT
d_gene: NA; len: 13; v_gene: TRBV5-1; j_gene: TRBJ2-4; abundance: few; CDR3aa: CASSLGQPDIQYF; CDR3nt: TGCGCCAGCAGCCTAGGACAGCCGGACATTCAGTACTTC
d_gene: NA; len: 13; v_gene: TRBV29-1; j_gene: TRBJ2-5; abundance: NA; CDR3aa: CSVEWGSSETQYF; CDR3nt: TGCAGCGTTGAGTGGGGGTCCAGTGAGACCCAGTACTTC
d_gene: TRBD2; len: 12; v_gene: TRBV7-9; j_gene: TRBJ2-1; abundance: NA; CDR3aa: CASSVWEGEQFF; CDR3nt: TGTGCCAGCTCGGTGTGGGAGGGTGAGCAGTTCTTC
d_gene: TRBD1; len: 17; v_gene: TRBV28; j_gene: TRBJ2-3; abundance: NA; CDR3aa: CASSFPHSTGSTDTQYF; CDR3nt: TGTGCCAGCAGTTTCCCCCACTCGACAGGGAGCACAGATACGCAGTATTTT
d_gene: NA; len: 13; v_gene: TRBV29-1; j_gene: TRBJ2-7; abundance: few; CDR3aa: CSVEFSSSYEQYF; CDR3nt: TGCAGCGTTGAGTTCAGTTCCTCCTACGAGCAGTACTTC